The rows below give T cell receptor beta chains drawn from one sample of a study of cytomegalovirus exposure and HLA in healthy donors. Sequencing was performed with immunoSEQ multiplex PCR; in TCRdb, only in-frame clones are kept and a portion is missing. The sample holds some 310,000 clones, roughly 88% seen once. Sequencing was carried out using PBMCs. The receptors here all came from a man aged 30 to 39 in good health and CMV-seronegative. CDR3s include the opening cysteine and the closing phenylalanine or tryptophan. D genes are given only for firm matches. A clone size is listed for some rows: how often the clone was seen (once, few, many), or a class if it is expanded.

TGTGCCAGCAGTTACTCGACAGGGGTGGGCACTGAAGCTTTCTTT,CASSYSTGVGTEAFF,TRBD1,TRBV6-6,TRBJ1-1,.
TGTGCTAGTTCCCCCTCAGCTCAGACAGGAGACAATGAGCAGTTCTTC,CASSPSAQTGDNEQFF,.,TRBV12-5,TRBJ2-1,.
TGCGCCAGCACAGCGAACACCGGGGAGCTGTTTTTT,CASTANTGELFF,.,TRBV5-1,TRBJ2-2,once
TGTGCCAGCTCACCAGGGCTCCAAGAGACCCAGTACTTC,CASSPGLQETQYF,.,TRBV18,TRBJ2-5,.
TGTGCAAGTCGCTTAGGCGCCATGAGGGGGCTGACAACGTATGGCTACACCTTC,CASRLGAMRGLTTYGYTF,.,TRBV12-2,TRBJ1-2,.
TGTGCCTGGAGTGTTAGACAAGGAAACACCATATATTTT,CAWSVRQGNTIYF,.,TRBV30,TRBJ1-3,.
TGTGCCAGCAGCCCGGGACAGGGCTCTGGGGCCAACGTCCTGACTTTC,CASSPGQGSGANVLTF,TRBD1,TRBV5-4,TRBJ2-6,.
TGTGCCAGCAGTGAATCTCTGCCCCAGCATTTT,CASSESLPQHF,.,TRBV6-1,TRBJ1-5,few
TGTGCCAGCAGCTTAGCAGGGGGACAGCTCTCTGGAAACACCATATATTTT,CASSLAGGQLSGNTIYF,TRBD1,TRBV7-9,TRBJ1-3,.
TGTGCCAGCAGCTTGTGGGACAGGGGCTACGAGCAGTACTTC,CASSLWDRGYEQYF,TRBD1,TRBV5-5,TRBJ2-7,few
TGTGCCAGCAGCTACGACAGGGTCAGAGGCTACACCTTC,CASSYDRVRGYTF,TRBD1,TRBV6-5,TRBJ1-2,once
TGTGCCAGCAGTGAAGAGGAGACAGGGAATAGCAATCAGCCCCAGCATTTT,CASSEEETGNSNQPQHF,TRBD1,TRBV6-1,TRBJ1-5,.
TGTGCCAGCAGCGTAAGTGGAGCACTCTACGAGCAGTACTTC,CASSVSGALYEQYF,.,TRBV9,TRBJ2-7,once
TGTGCCTGGAGTCTGTTACCGATGTCCGGACTGCTTGATCAGCCCCAGCATTTT,CAWSLLPMSGLLDQPQHF,.,TRBV30,TRBJ1-5,.
TGTGCCAGTAGTATAGGAGGGTTTCAGCCCCAGCATTTT,CASSIGGFQPQHF,.,TRBV19,TRBJ1-5,.
TGTGCCAGCAGCTTCGGGATAGGGGGAAACACCATATATTTT,CASSFGIGGNTIYF,.,TRBV5-4,TRBJ1-3,.
TGTGCCAGCAGCGCACCGGGACAGCTTTACAATGAGCAGTTCTTC,CASSAPGQLYNEQFF,TRBD1,TRBV9,TRBJ2-1,.
TGTGCCAGCAGTTTCATCCAGGATAATCAGCCCCAGCATTTT,CASSFIQDNQPQHF,.,TRBV6-6,TRBJ1-5,.
TGTGCCAGCAGGCCCGGGACAGGAAGAACCTCCTATAATTCACCCCTCCACTTT,CASRPGTGRTSYNSPLHF,TRBD1,TRBV5-8,TRBJ1-6,.
TGTGCCTGGAGTGCGGGACACGGCACAGATACGCAGTATTTT,CAWSAGHGTDTQYF,.,TRBV30,TRBJ2-3,.
TGTGCCAGCAGTACGGGGACAGGGGGCCTCAATGAGCAGTTCTTC,CASSTGTGGLNEQFF,TRBD1,TRBV6-5,TRBJ2-1,.
TGCAGCGCTTGGCCGGGACAGACAAACTATGGCTACACCTTC,CSAWPGQTNYGYTF,TRBD1,TRBV29-1,TRBJ1-2,.
TGCGCCAGCAGCTTGGGACGAGGGTCGGCCACTGAAGCTTTCTTT,CASSLGRGSATEAFF,.,TRBV5-1,TRBJ1-1,.
TGTGCCAGCATTTCGACACCTACTAACTATGGCTACACCTTC,CASISTPTNYGYTF,.,TRBV25-1,TRBJ1-2,.
TGTGCCAGCAGCAAACAGACCCCCCCCGGGGAGCTGTTTTTT,CASSKQTPPGELFF,.,TRBV7-6,TRBJ2-2,.
TGCGCCAGCAGCCAAGAAGGGAAGGGAGGAGGCCAGCCCCAGCATTTT,CASSQEGKGGGQPQHF,.,TRBV4-1,TRBJ1-5,.
TGTGCCAGCACGGCCGGGTTGCATAATTCACCCCTCCACTTT,CASTAGLHNSPLHF,.,TRBV6-5,TRBJ1-6,.
TGTGCCAGCAGCCAACACCCGGACAGCCCTAATGAAAAACTGTTTTTT,CASSQHPDSPNEKLFF,.,TRBV14,TRBJ1-4,.
TGTGCCAGCTCACCACCAGGACAAGCTAACTATGGCTACACCTTC,CASSPPGQANYGYTF,.,TRBV18,TRBJ1-2,once
TGTGCCAGCAGCTTAGTTGGCCCCCTCCACTTT,CASSLVGPLHF,.,TRBV11-2,TRBJ1-6,.
TGCGCCAGCAGCTTGGCCGCAGGGTACGAGCAGTACTTC,CASSLAAGYEQYF,.,TRBV5-1,TRBJ2-7,.
TGCGCCAGCAGCTTGGACGGACAGCCCCCGATGAACACTGAAGCTTTCTTT,CASSLDGQPPMNTEAFF,.,TRBV5-1,TRBJ1-1,.
TGTGCCAGCAGCCATTCTAGCGGTATGACCCAGTACTTC,CASSHSSGMTQYF,TRBD2,TRBV7-6,TRBJ2-5,.
TGTGCCAGCAGCCGAACAGGGGTCTCCTACAATGAGCAGTTCTTC,CASSRTGVSYNEQFF,TRBD1,TRBV14,TRBJ2-1,.
TGCAGCGTTGAAGATCCCGAGGGAGGGGCTTTCTTT,CSVEDPEGGAFF,.,TRBV29-1,TRBJ1-1,.
TGTGCCAGCAGACAGGGGGTCACTGAAGCTTTCTTT,CASRQGVTEAFF,TRBD1,TRBV2,TRBJ1-1,.
TGTGCCAGCAGCGTCACAGGGAACTATGGCTACACCTTC,CASSVTGNYGYTF,.,TRBV9,TRBJ1-2,.
TGCGCCAGCAGCGCGGGGGAACTCTATGGCTACACCTTC,CASSAGELYGYTF,.,TRBV5-1,TRBJ1-2,.
TGTGCCAGCAGCACTTTGGGGAGGAATCAGCCCCAGCATTTT,CASSTLGRNQPQHF,.,TRBV5-5,TRBJ1-5,.
TGTGCCAGCAGCGAGAGACAGAGCTCCTATAATTCACCCCTCCACTTT,CASSERQSSYNSPLHF,.,TRBV7-2,TRBJ1-6,once
TGCGCCAGCAGCTTGGAGGGGATTGGGTCACCCCTCCACTTT,CASSLEGIGSPLHF,.,TRBV5-1,TRBJ1-6,few
TGTGCCAGCAGTGAAAGGGCAGGGAATGAAAAACTGTTTTTT,CASSERAGNEKLFF,.,TRBV2,TRBJ1-4,.
TGCGCCAGCGGGGAACAAAGACAGGGCACAGGTGGCTACACCTTC,CASGEQRQGTGGYTF,TRBD1,TRBV10-2,TRBJ1-2,.
TGTGCCAGCAGTGAAAGGGGCAGGGGATGGGGAGAGACCCAGTACTTC,CASSERGRGWGETQYF,.,TRBV6-1,TRBJ2-5,.